What follows are 16 T cell receptor beta chains derived from one specimen sequenced in a study of blood T cell repertoires in COVID-19. The repertoire was sequenced with immunoSEQ multiplex PCR; TCRdb's copy has only in-frame clones and lacks some. This sample carries fewer than 50,000 clones, approximately 81% of them seen once, and the ten largest clones take approximately 1.6%. The source material was peripheral blood. Every receptor here comes from a man in his sixties with COVID-19, enrolled during active disease.

The chain uses TRBV2 and TRBJ2-5; D ambiguous. The CDR3 loop spans 11 amino acids. Germline lookup yields CDR1 SNHLY and CDR2 FYNNEI. The V end lost 4 bases, the J end lost 4 bases, and 4 bases lay between the germline ends. The DNA of the CDR3 is TGTGCCAGCAGTGGGAGAGAGACCCAGTACTTC. Protein: CASSGRETQYF.

This clone came up a few times. The chain carries TRBV27 and TRBJ1-1; a possible D gene is TRBD1 (5 bases). Germline loops: CDR1 MNHEY, CDR2 SMNVEV (reference sequence). Trimming took 3 bases from V and 3 from J, leaving 11 bases between them. The CDR3 is 14 residues long. The CDR3 loop is CASSLSRDHTEAFF. CDR3 nucleotides: TGTGCCAGCAGTTTGTCCAGGGATCACACTGAAGCTTTCTTT.

This chain links TRBV7-9 with TRBJ2-7, with 11 bases lining up with TRBD2. Germline V gene data show CDR1 as SEHNR and CDR2 as FQNEAQ (reference sequence). The CDR3 spans 14 residues. V lost 3 bases to trimming and J lost 7 bases; unmatched junction nucleotides: 5. The CDR3 reads CASSFTSGSGEQYF. The DNA for the CDR3 is TGTGCCAGCAGCTTTACTAGCGGGAGTGGGGAGCAGTACTTC.

This rearrangement joins TRBV27 to TRBJ1-2, with a possible D match to TRBD1 (5 bases). V lost 3 bases, J lost 8 bases, and 16 bases lay in between. This CDR3 has 14 amino acids. Per the germline V gene, CDR1 is MNHEY and CDR2 is SMNVEV (reference sequence). The CDR3 sequence is CASSFSTAGRGYTF. DNA for the CDR3: TGTGCCAGCAGTTTTTCAACAGCGGGGCGGGGCTACACCTTC.

V gene TRBV2 combines with J gene TRBJ2-7; 7 bases line up with TRBD1. In germline, CDR1 is SNHLY, CDR2 FYNNEI. The V and J ends lost 4 bases and 3 bases, in that order; junction bases with no gene match: 6. The CDR3 is made up of 14 amino acids. CDR3 DNA: TGTGCCAGCAGTGGAGGGGGCGGTGTCTACGAGCAGTACTTC. It translates to CASSGGGGVYEQYF. The variable domain in full, completed from reference TRBV2 and TRBJ2-7, reads EPEVTQTPSHQVTQMGQEVILRCVPISNHLYFYWYRQILGQKVEFLVSFYNNEISEKSEIFDDQFSVERPDGSNFTLKIRSTKLEDSAMYFCASSGGGGVYEQYFGPGTRLTVT.

The gene calls are TRBV24-1 and TRBJ1-1; a weak D match, TRBD1 (5 bases). Trimming left V 2 bases short and J 4 bases short, with 13 bases between. Germline V CDR1 and CDR2: KGHDR, SFDVKD. This CDR3 region has 15 residues. The CDR3 is CATSDSQGRGTEAFF. The DNA of the CDR3 is TGTGCCACCAGTGATTCTCAAGGTAGGGGCACTGAAGCTTTCTTT.

V usage is TRBV20-1 and J usage is TRBJ1-1; D uncertain. The CDR3 has 11 residues. V lost 4 bases, J lost 5 bases, and 8 bases lay in between. CDR1 DFQATT and CDR2 SNEGSKA come from the germline V gene (reference sequence). CDR3 loop: CSAMAKTEAFF. The CDR3 nucleotides are TGCAGTGCTATGGCAAAGACTGAAGCTTTCTTT.

The chain combines TRBV2 with TRBJ2-2; no reliable D call. The V end was cut by 0 bases, the J end by 2 bases, with 7 bases between. This CDR3 region has 15 residues. CDR1 SNHLY and CDR2 FYNNEI come from the germline V gene. CDR3 protein: CASSEAAVNTGELFF. The CDR3 DNA is TGTGCCAGCAGTGAAGCGGCGGTAAACACCGGGGAGCTGTTTTTT.

The chain employs TRBV6-5 and TRBJ2-3; 7 bases agree with TRBD1. The V gene's germline CDR1 is MNHEY and CDR2 SVGAGI. Trimming removed 4 bases from V and 11 bases from J; junction bases left unmatched: 6. The CDR3 is 12 residues long. The CDR3 spells CASSSPRTGQYF. CDR3 sequence (DNA): TGTGCCAGCAGTTCCCCTAGGACAGGGCAGTATTTT.

The rearrangement links TRBV27 to TRBJ1-2; possibly TRBD1 for D (6 bases). This CDR3 spans 16 amino acids. CDR1 is MNHEY and CDR2 is SMNVEV in the germline V gene (reference sequence). V was cut by 2 bases and J by 0 bases, with 13 bases left in between. The CDR3 protein is CASSLGGGRANYGYTF. CDR3 DNA: TGTGCCAGCAGTTTAGGCGGGGGCAGGGCTAACTATGGCTACACCTTC.

This sequence joins TRBV29-1 and TRBJ1-3; unclear D gene. CDR1 and CDR2 from the germline V gene are SQVTM and ANQGSEA. The CDR3 loop spans 13 amino acids. Trimming removed 5 bases at V and 0 bases at J, with 8 bases between. CDR3 region: CSVLQSSGNTIYF. The CDR3 coding sequence is TGCAGCGTTTTACAGAGCTCTGGAAACACCATATATTTT.

The chain employs TRBV10-1 and TRBJ1-6; unclear D gene. Germline loops: CDR1 WNHNN, CDR2 SYGVQD (reference sequence). Trimming removed 1 base from V and 7 bases from J, with 8 bases in between. The CDR3 runs 14 residues. CDR3 coding DNA: TGCGCCAGCAGTGAGTGGGCCACGAATTCACCCCTCCACTTT. Translating gives CASSEWATNSPLHF.

The chain combines TRBV30 with TRBJ2-6; D unresolved. The germline CDR1 and CDR2 sequences are GTSNPN and SVGIG (reference sequence). This CDR3 has 13 residues. Trimming removed 0 bases at V and 4 bases at J, with 4 bases between. CDR3 in amino acids: CAWSVRGANVLTF. As DNA, the CDR3 is TGTGCCTGGAGTGTACGGGGGGCCAACGTCCTGACTTTC.

This chain joins TRBV28 and TRBJ2-7; 12 positions agree with TRBD1. Germline CDR1 MDHEN, CDR2 SYDVKM. The CDR3 contains 14 residues. Trimming at V came to 3 bases and at J to 6 bases, leaving 3 bases not matched to a gene. CDR3 sequence: CASSLGTGGLEQYF. The CDR3 nucleotides read TGTGCCAGCAGTTTGGGGACAGGGGGCCTCGAGCAGTACTTC. The variable domain in full, with the rest retrieved from reference TRBV28 and TRBJ2-7, is DVKVTQSSRYLVKRTGEKVFLECVQDMDHENMFWYRQDPGLGLRLIYFSYDVKMKEKGDIPEGYSVSREKKERFSLILESASTNQTSMYLCASSLGTGGLEQYFGPGTRLTVT.

The rearrangement links TRBV7-7 to TRBJ2-3, with 7 bases that match TRBD2. CDR1 and CDR2 (germline): SSHAT, FNYEAQ (reference sequence). The CDR3 is 15 residues long. Trimming took 1 base from V and 2 from J; bases not matched to a gene: 3. The CDR3 nucleotides are TGTGCCAGCAGCTTAGGGGAGGGGTACACAGATACGCAGTATTTT. Translation: CASSLGEGYTDTQYF.

Here the CDR3 DNA reads TGTGCCAGCAGCCCCGAAGGACAAGAGAACTATGGCTACACCTTC. It encodes CASSPEGQENYGYTF. V usage is TRBV4-2 and J usage is TRBJ1-2; possible D gene TRBD1, 5 bases. Germline V CDR1 and CDR2: LGHNA, YNFKEQ. Trimming stripped 4 bases from V and 2 bases from J, with 14 bases between. This CDR3 has 15 residues.